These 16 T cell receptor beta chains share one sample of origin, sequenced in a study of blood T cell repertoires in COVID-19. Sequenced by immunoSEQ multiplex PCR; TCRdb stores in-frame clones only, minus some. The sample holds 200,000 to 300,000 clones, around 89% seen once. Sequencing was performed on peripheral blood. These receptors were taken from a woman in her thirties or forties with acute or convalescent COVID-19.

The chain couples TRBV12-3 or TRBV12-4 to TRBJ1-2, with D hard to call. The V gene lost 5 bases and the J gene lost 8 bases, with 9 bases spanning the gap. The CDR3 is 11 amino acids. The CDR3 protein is CASSSRYGYTF. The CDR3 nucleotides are TGTGCCAGCAGTAGCCGGTACGGCTACACCTTC.

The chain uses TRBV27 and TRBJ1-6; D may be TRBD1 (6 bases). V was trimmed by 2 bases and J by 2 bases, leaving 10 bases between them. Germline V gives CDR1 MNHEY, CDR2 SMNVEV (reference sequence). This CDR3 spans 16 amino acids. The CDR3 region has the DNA TGTGCCAGCAGTTTAAAGGGGGTCGCCTATAATTCACCCCTCCACTTT. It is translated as CASSLKGVAYNSPLHF.

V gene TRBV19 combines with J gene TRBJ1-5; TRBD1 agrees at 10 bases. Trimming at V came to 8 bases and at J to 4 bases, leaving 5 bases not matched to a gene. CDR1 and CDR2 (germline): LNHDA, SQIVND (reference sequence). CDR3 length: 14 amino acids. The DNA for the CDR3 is TGTGCCAGTTCCCGACAGGGGGCTAATCAGCCCCAGCATTTT. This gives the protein CASSRQGANQPQHF. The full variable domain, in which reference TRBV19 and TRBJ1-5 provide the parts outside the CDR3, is DGGITQSPKYLFRKEGQNVTLSCEQNLNHDAMYWYRQDPGQGLRLIYYSQIVNDFQKGDIAEGYSVSREKKESFPLTVTSAQKNPTAFYLCASSRQGANQPQHFGDGTRLSIL.

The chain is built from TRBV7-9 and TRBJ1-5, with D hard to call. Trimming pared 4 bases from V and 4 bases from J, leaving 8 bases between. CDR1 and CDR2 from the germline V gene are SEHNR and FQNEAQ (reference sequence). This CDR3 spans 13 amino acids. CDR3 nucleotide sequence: TGTGCCAGCAGCTGGGGAGCAAATCAGCCCCAGCATTTT. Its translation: CASSWGANQPQHF.

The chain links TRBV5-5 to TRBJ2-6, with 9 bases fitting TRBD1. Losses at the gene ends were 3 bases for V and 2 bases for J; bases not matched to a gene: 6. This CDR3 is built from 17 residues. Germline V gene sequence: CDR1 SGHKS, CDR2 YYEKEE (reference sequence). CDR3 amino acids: CASSSGTGSPGANVLTF. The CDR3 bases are TGTGCCAGCAGCTCCGGGACAGGGAGCCCTGGGGCCAACGTCCTGACTTTC.

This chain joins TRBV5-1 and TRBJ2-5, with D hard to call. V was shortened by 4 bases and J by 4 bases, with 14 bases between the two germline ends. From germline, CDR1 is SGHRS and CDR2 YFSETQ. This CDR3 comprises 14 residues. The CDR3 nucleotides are TGCGCCAGCAGCCCTGGTGGGTGGAGAGAGACCCAGTACTTC. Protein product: CASSPGGWRETQYF.

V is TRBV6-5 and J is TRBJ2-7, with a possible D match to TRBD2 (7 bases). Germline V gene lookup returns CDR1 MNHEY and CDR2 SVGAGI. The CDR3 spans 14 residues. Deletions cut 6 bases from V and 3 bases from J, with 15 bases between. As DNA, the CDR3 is TGTGCCAGCAGCAAAGCGCGGGGGCGCTACGAGCAGTACGTC. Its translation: CASSKARGRYEQYV.

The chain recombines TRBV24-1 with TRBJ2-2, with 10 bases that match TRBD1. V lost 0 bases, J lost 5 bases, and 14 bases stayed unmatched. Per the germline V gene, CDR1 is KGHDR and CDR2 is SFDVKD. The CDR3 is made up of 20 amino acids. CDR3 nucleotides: TGTGCCACCAGTGATTTGAGGTCGGACAGGGGGATTAGGAAGACCGGGGAGCTGTTTTTT. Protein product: CATSDLRSDRGIRKTGELFF.

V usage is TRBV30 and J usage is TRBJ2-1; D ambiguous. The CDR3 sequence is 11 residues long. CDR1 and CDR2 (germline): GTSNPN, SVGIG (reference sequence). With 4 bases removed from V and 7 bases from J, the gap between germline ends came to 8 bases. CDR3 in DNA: TGTGCCTGGACAGTGGCAAATGAGCAGTTCTTC. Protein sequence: CAWTVANEQFF.

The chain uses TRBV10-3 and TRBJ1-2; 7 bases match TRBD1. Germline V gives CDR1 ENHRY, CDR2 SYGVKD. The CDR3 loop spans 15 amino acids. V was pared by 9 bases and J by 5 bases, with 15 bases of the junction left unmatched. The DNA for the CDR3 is TGTGCCATGATTGAGACACCGGGACAGACTTATGGCTACACCTTC. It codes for CAMIETPGQTYGYTF.

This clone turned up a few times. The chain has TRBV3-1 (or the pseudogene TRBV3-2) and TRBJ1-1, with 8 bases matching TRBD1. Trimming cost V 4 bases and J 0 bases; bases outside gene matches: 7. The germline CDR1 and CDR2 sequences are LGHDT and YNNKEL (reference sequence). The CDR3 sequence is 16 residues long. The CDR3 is CASSRPGQVMNTEAFF. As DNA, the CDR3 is TGTGCCAGCAGCCGCCCGGGACAGGTCATGAACACTGAAGCTTTCTTT.

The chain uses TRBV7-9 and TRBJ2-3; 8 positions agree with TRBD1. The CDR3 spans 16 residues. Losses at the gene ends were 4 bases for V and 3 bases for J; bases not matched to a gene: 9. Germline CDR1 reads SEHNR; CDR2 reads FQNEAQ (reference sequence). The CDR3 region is CASSSRAGGGTDTQYF. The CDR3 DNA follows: TGTGCCAGCAGCTCGCGCGCAGGGGGCGGGACAGATACGCAGTATTTT. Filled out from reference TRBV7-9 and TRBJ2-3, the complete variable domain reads DTGVSQNPRHKITKRGQNVTFRCDPISEHNRLYWYRQTLGQGPEFLTYFQNEAQLEKSRLLSDRFSAERPKGSFSTLEIQRTEQGDSAMYLCASSSRAGGGTDTQYFGPGTRLTVL.

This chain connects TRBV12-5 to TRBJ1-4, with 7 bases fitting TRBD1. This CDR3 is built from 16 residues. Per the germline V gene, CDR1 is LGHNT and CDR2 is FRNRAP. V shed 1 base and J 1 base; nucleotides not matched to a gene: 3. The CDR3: CASGLDYRGTNEKLFF. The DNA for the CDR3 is TGTGCTAGTGGTTTGGATTACAGGGGAACTAATGAAAAACTGTTTTTT. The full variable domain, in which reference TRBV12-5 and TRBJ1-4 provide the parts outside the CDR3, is DARVTQTPRHKVTEMGQEVTMRCQPILGHNTVFWYRQTMMQGLELLAYFRNRAPLDDSGMPKDRFSAEMPDATLATLKIQPSEPRDSAVYFCASGLDYRGTNEKLFFGSGTQLSVL.

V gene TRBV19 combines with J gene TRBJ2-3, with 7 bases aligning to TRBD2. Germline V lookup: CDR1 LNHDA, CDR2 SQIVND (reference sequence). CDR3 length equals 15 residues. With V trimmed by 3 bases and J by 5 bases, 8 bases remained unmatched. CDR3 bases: TGTGCCAGTAGTATTCCGGTTGGGGGGGAAGATACGCAGTATTTT. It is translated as CASSIPVGGEDTQYF.

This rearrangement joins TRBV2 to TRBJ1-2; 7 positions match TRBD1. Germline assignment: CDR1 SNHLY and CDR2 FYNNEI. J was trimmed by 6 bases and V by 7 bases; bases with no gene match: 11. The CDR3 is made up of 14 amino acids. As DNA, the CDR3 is TGTGCCAGCACCCCCTACCCGGGACAGAATGGCTACACCTTC. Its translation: CASTPYPGQNGYTF.

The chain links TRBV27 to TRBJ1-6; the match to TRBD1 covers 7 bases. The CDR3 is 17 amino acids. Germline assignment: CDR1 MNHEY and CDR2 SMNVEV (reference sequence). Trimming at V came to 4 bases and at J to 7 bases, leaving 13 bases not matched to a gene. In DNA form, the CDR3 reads TGTGCCAGCAGTTCATTTTTAAGGAGGGGGCGAAATTCACCCCTCCACTTT. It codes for CASSSFLRRGRNSPLHF.